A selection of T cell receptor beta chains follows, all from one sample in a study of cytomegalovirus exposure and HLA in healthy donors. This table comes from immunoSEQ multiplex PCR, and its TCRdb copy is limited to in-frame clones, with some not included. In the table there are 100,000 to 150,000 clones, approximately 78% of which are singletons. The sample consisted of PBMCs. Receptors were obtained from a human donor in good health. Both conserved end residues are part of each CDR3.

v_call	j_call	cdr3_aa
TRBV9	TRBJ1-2	CASSVDRAARGYGYTF
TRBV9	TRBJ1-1	CASSVPRDKADTEAFF
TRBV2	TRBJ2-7	CASSLGLYEQYF
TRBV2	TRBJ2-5	CASNRDRQETQYF
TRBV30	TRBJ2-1	CAWSVALLSSYNEQFF
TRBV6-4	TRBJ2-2	CASRPRQGRVPGELFF
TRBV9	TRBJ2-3	CASSGTRTDTQYF
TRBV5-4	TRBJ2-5	CASSLRQVQETQYF
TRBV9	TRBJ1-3	CASSKRRDRAGNTIYF
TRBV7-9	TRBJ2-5	CASSLGSGGYQETQYF
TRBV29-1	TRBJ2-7	CSVEIPGQGLSEQYF
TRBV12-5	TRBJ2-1	CASGPQTSLNSYNEQFF
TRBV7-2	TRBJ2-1	CASSRKQGPQPSNEQFF
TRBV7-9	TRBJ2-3	CASSSNRGADTDTQYF
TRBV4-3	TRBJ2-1	CASSQDGTFYNEQFF
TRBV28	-	CASSQAYEQYF
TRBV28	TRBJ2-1	CASSLDGTGPGGSYNEQFF
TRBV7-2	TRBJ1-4	CASSLDGVTSEKLFF
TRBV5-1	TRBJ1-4	CASSAGTVTNEKLFF
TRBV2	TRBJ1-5	CASRDRALSNQPQHF
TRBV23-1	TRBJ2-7	CASSPSTGPSYEQYF
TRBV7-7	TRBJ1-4	CASSQGPMGAEKLFF
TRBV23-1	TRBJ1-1	CASSRETGMEAFF
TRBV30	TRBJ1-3	CAWSPRQGRNTIYF
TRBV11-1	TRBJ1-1	CASSLATGLNTEAFF
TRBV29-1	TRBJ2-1	CSGRTGVSEQFF
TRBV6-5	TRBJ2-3	CASSYILAGFATQYF
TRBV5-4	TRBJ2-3	CASSSPRQGSTDTQYF
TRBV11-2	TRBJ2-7	CASTGTFYEQYF
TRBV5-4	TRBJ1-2	CASSLAGVVGRYGYTF
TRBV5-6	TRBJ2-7	CASSFWATYEQYF
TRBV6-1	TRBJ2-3	CASSEGGVPDTQYF
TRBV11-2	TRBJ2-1	CAIPTSGRYNEQFF
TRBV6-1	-	CASSDPSRDRTYEQYF
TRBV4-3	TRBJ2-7	CASSARDRAAEQYF
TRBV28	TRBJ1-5	CASSQTGLNQPQHF
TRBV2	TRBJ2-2	CASIGFGSGNSGELFF
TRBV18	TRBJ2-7	CASSPTTLAASYEQYF
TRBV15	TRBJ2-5	CATSRTTRVQETQYF
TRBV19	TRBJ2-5	CASSSGQREQETQYF
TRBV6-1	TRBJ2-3	CASREVAGGTDTQYF
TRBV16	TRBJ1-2	CASSQVSDYGYTF
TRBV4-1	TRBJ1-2	CASRPLRGQAYGYTF
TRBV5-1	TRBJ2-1	CASRYGLAGLSSYNEQFF
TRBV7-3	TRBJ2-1	CASSIGLVNEQFF
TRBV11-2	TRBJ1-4	CATSPLWGRGDEKLFF
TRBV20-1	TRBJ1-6	CSATGTGTLHF